These 6 T cell receptor beta chains were all obtained from the same sample, sequenced in a study of identical twins. TCRdb re-called the 5' RACE reads through MiXCR, storing one row per CDR3 protein. The sample gives around 530,000 distinct CDR3 sequences, around 15% of which show up once; about 0.4% is in the top ten. The same data also went into a second study, on yellow fever vaccine responses in identical twins.

Sequencing was carried out using CD4+ T cells sorted from blood. Source of these receptors: a woman younger than 30 in good health.

The rearrangement uses TRBV20-1 and TRBJ2-5; 7 nucleotides agree with TRBD1. J gave up 5 bases and V 4 bases, and 10 bases lay outside the gene matches. From germline, CDR1 is DFQATT and CDR2 SNEGSKA (reference sequence). This CDR3 has 14 residues. As DNA, the CDR3 is TGCAGTGCTACCCGGACAGGTCGTGGGGAGACCCAGTACTTC. Protein: CSATRTGRGETQYF.

This chain uses TRBV7-9 with TRBJ2-2; 7 nucleotides line up with TRBD2. V was clipped by 5 bases and J by 6 bases; unmatched bases: 3. The CDR3 covers 13 residues. Germline values: CDR1 SEHNR, CDR2 FQNEAQ (reference sequence). The CDR3 reads CASSQRGAGELFF. The CDR3 DNA reads TGTGCCAGCAGCCAACGGGGGGCCGGGGAGCTGTTTTTT.

J is TRBJ2-1 and V is TRBV4-2, with 11 positions matching TRBD2. The CDR3 is 16 residues long. Germline CDR1 is LGHNA and CDR2 is YNFKEQ. The J segment lost 9 bases and the V segment lost 1 base, leaving 8 bases of the junction unmatched. The CDR3 is CASSQGELAGVGEQFF. The CDR3 coding sequence is TGTGCCAGCAGCCAAGGTGAACTAGCGGGAGTAGGTGAGCAGTTCTTC.

The chain joins TRBV11-3 to TRBJ2-3, with D possibly matching TRBD2 (6 bases). This CDR3 region has 15 residues. Germline CDR1 reads SGHNT; CDR2 reads YENEEA. Trimming cost V 7 bases and J 2 bases, with 16 bases left between them. The CDR3 region has the DNA TGTGCCAGCACCTGGGGAGGATTAGCCACAGATACGCAGTATTTT. As protein: CASTWGGLATDTQYF.

This clonotype was detected only a few times. The V gene is TRBV7-2, the J gene TRBJ2-5; D remains ambiguous. V was clipped by 4 bases and J by 1 base, with 16 bases between them. Germline V gene lookup returns CDR1 SGHTA and CDR2 FQGNSA. The CDR3 totals 16 residues. The CDR3 DNA reads as TGTGCCAGCAGCTCAAGTGCAATCTCAAGCCAAGAGACCCAGTACTTC. This codes for CASSSSAISSQETQYF.

This clonotype occurred a few times. J is TRBJ2-5 and V is TRBV14; 8 bases agree with TRBD1. The CDR3 has 15 amino acids. The junction had 10 bases not matched to a gene; V was cut back by 5 bases and J by 5 bases. Germline CDR1 is SGHDN and CDR2 is FVKESK. The CDR3 nucleotides read TGTGCCAGCAGCGCAACGACAGGGGTATTCGAGACCCAGTACTTC. As protein: CASSATTGVFETQYF.